A selection of T cell receptor beta chains follows, all from one sample in a study of shared clonotypes between healthy human individuals. TCRdb keeps only in-frame clones here, not all; method: immunoSEQ multiplex PCR. This sample has about 2.3 million clones, with approximately 90% found just once. The sample was naive CD4+ T cells from PBMCs. Receptors originate from a man between 18 and 29 years old in good health. Some clones in this sample may be carry-over from other donors' samples. Both conserved end residues are part of each CDR3. Fields, in order: J gene, clone size, D gene, V gene, CDR3 protein, CDR3 DNA. A D gene is named only where the DNA matches it firmly. Rows may omit the clone size; those that give it use once, few, many or a size class.

j_gene: TRBJ1-3; abundance: .; d_gene: .; v_gene: TRBV7-9; CDR3aa: CASSLIGDGNTIYF; CDR3nt: TGTGCCAGCAGCTTAATAGGGGATGGAAACACCATATATTTT
j_gene: TRBJ1-4; abundance: .; d_gene: .; v_gene: TRBV7-9; CDR3aa: CASSLGDEKLFF; CDR3nt: TGTGCCAGCAGCTTGGGGGACGAAAAACTGTTTTTT
j_gene: TRBJ1-2; abundance: .; d_gene: .; v_gene: TRBV6-5; CDR3aa: CASSYGGQPYGYTF; CDR3nt: TGTGCCAGCAGTTACGGGGGTCAGCCCTATGGCTACACCTTC
j_gene: TRBJ2-7; abundance: .; d_gene: .; v_gene: TRBV29-1; CDR3aa: CSVVRSGNYEQYF; CDR3nt: TGCAGCGTAGTAAGGAGTGGAAACTACGAGCAATACTTC
j_gene: TRBJ1-2; abundance: .; d_gene: TRBD1; v_gene: TRBV7-3; CDR3aa: CASSFGPGGYGYTF; CDR3nt: TGTGCCAGCAGCTTTGGGCCAGGGGGCTATGGCTACACCTTC
j_gene: TRBJ1-2; abundance: .; d_gene: .; v_gene: TRBV30; CDR3aa: CAWSPNSLSYGYTF; CDR3nt: TGTGCCTGGAGCCCGAACTCCCTGAGCTATGGCTACACCTTC
j_gene: TRBJ2-5; abundance: .; d_gene: .; v_gene: TRBV12-2; CDR3aa: CASRLASGTETQYF; CDR3nt: TGTGCAAGTCGCTTAGCTAGCGGGACAGAGACCCAGTACTTC
j_gene: TRBJ1-1; abundance: .; d_gene: .; v_gene: TRBV5-1; CDR3aa: CASSLILGAGTEAFF; CDR3nt: TGCGCCAGCAGCTTGATTCTAGGGGCCGGCACTGAAGCTTTCTTT
j_gene: TRBJ1-1; abundance: .; d_gene: .; v_gene: TRBV7-3; CDR3aa: CASSLNLGTEAFF; CDR3nt: TGTGCCAGCAGCTTAAACTTGGGAACTGAAGCTTTCTTT
j_gene: TRBJ2-7; abundance: .; d_gene: TRBD2; v_gene: TRBV25-1; CDR3aa: CASSGLRRRESSYEQYF; CDR3nt: TGTGCCAGCAGCGGACTCAGGCGGCGGGAGAGCTCCTACGAGCAGTACTTC
j_gene: TRBJ2-4; abundance: .; d_gene: TRBD2; v_gene: TRBV6-6; CDR3aa: CASSPGLAVNIQYF; CDR3nt: TGTGCCAGCAGTCCGGGACTAGCGGTAAACATTCAGTACTTC
j_gene: TRBJ2-5; abundance: .; d_gene: .; v_gene: TRBV10-3; CDR3aa: CAISSDGETQYF; CDR3nt: TGTGCCATCAGCTCCGACGGGGAGACCCAGTACTTC
j_gene: TRBJ2-7; abundance: .; d_gene: TRBD1; v_gene: TRBV5-1; CDR3aa: CASSPPRQGLNEQYF; CDR3nt: TGCGCCAGCAGCCCTCCGAGACAGGGGCTGAACGAGCAGTACTTC
j_gene: TRBJ1-1; abundance: .; d_gene: .; v_gene: TRBV10-3; CDR3aa: CAINQGGTEAFF; CDR3nt: TGTGCCATCAATCAGGGAGGCACTGAAGCTTTCTTT
j_gene: TRBJ2-5; abundance: .; d_gene: .; v_gene: TRBV6-6; CDR3aa: CASSYAPGGETQYF; CDR3nt: TGTGCCAGCAGTTACGCACCGGGTGGAGAGACCCAGTACTTC
j_gene: TRBJ1-5; abundance: .; d_gene: TRBD1; v_gene: TRBV28; CDR3aa: CASSRTGVEGQPQHF; CDR3nt: TGTGCCAGCAGTCGGACAGGGGTTGAGGGTCAGCCCCAGCATTTT
j_gene: TRBJ1-2; abundance: .; d_gene: .; v_gene: TRBV2; CDR3aa: CASEDKNYGYTF; CDR3nt: TGTGCCAGCGAGGACAAGAACTATGGCTACACCTTC
j_gene: TRBJ1-4; abundance: .; d_gene: .; v_gene: TRBV15; CDR3aa: CATSRDRGWSEKLFF; CDR3nt: TGTGCCACCAGCAGAGATCGCGGTTGGTCTGAAAAACTGTTTTTT
j_gene: TRBJ2-6; abundance: .; d_gene: .; v_gene: TRBV2; CDR3aa: CASSGTAGGAGANVLTF; CDR3nt: TGTGCCAGCAGTGGGACCGCCGGGGGCGCCGGGGCCAACGTCCTGACTTTC
j_gene: TRBJ1-4; abundance: .; d_gene: .; v_gene: TRBV7-8; CDR3aa: CASSLAQANLREKLFF; CDR3nt: TGTGCCAGCAGCTTAGCGCAGGCGAACCTTCGGGAAAAACTGTTTTTT
j_gene: TRBJ2-2; abundance: .; d_gene: .; v_gene: TRBV10-1; CDR3aa: CASSESRNTGELFF; CDR3nt: TGCGCCAGCAGTGAGTCGAGGAACACCGGGGAGCTGTTTTTT
j_gene: TRBJ1-2; abundance: .; d_gene: .; v_gene: TRBV5-4; CDR3aa: CASSATLQGYTF; CDR3nt: TGTGCCAGCAGCGCGACCCTTCAGGGCTACACCTTC
j_gene: TRBJ2-3; abundance: .; d_gene: TRBD2; v_gene: TRBV7-7; CDR3aa: CASSLGTSIADTQYF; CDR3nt: TGTGCCAGCAGCTTAGGGACTAGCATTGCAGATACGCAGTATTTT
j_gene: TRBJ1-5; abundance: .; d_gene: .; v_gene: TRBV7-2; CDR3aa: CASSLEGGQPQHF; CDR3nt: TGTGCCAGCAGCTTGGAAGGGGGTCAGCCCCAGCATTTT
j_gene: TRBJ1-3; abundance: .; d_gene: .; v_gene: TRBV5-1; CDR3aa: CASSLMASSGNTIYF; CDR3nt: TGCGCCAGCAGCTTGATGGCATCCTCTGGAAACACCATATATTTT
j_gene: TRBJ1-5; abundance: .; d_gene: .; v_gene: TRBV7-2; CDR3aa: CASSLDFSNQPQHF; CDR3nt: TGTGCCAGCAGCCTGGACTTTAGCAATCAGCCCCAGCATTTT
j_gene: TRBJ2-7; abundance: .; d_gene: .; v_gene: TRBV28; CDR3aa: CASSSRDPVSYEQYF; CDR3nt: TGTGCCAGCAGTTCCCGGGACCCCGTCTCCTACGAGCAGTACTTC
j_gene: TRBJ1-1; abundance: .; d_gene: .; v_gene: TRBV19; CDR3aa: CASSPRENTEAFF; CDR3nt: TGTGCCAGTAGTCCTCGGGAGAACACTGAAGCTTTCTTT
j_gene: TRBJ1-4; abundance: .; d_gene: .; v_gene: TRBV7-9; CDR3aa: CASSLPRTDTTNEKLFF; CDR3nt: TGTGCCAGCAGCTTACCTCGGACAGATACAACTAATGAAAAACTGTTTTTT
j_gene: TRBJ2-5; abundance: once; d_gene: .; v_gene: TRBV7-2; CDR3aa: CASGITETQYF; CDR3nt: TGTGCCAGCGGTATCACGGAGACCCAGTACTTC
j_gene: TRBJ2-7; abundance: .; d_gene: .; v_gene: TRBV18; CDR3aa: CASSPTSLGAGAEQYF; CDR3nt: TGTGCCAGCTCACCGACTTCTTTGGGGGCGGGGGCCGAGCAGTACTTC
j_gene: TRBJ2-7; abundance: .; d_gene: .; v_gene: TRBV6-9; CDR3aa: CASSLEGQYEQYF; CDR3nt: TGTGCCAGCAGCCTCGAGGGGCAATACGAGCAGTACTTC
j_gene: TRBJ1-1; abundance: .; d_gene: .; v_gene: TRBV6-5; CDR3aa: CASTYHTEAFF; CDR3nt: TGTGCCAGCACATATCACACTGAAGCTTTCTTT